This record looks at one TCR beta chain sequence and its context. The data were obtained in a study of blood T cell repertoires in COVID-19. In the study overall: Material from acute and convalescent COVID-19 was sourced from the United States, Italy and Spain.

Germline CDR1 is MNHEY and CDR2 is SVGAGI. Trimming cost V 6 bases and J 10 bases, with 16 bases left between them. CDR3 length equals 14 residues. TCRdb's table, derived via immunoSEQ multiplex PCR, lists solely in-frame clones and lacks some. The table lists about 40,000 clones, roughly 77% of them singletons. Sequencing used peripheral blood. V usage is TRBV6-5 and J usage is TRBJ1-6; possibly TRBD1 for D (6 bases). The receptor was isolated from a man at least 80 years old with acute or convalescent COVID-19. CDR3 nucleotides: TGTGCCAGCAGCCAACAGGGCATGGTGTCACCCCTCCACTTT. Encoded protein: CASSQQGMVSPLHF.